This TCR beta chain appears in the sequencing data of a study of T cells in Graves' hyperthyroidism and ophthalmopathy. Whole-study results and caveats: Ophthalmopathy was predicted by the model a median of roughly 6.6 months ahead of onset. Through a model of 13 V-J features, ophthalmopathy was separated from stable hyperthyroidism. Peripheral blood also featured most of the thyroid clonotypes expanded above 0.001.

Regarding this clonotype: Its antigen is as yet unknown.

Regions amplified from RNA transcripts were the TCR beta CDR3 regions. Researchers ran a first-round RT-PCR on the TCR CDR3 using the HTBI primer set. TCRdb itself ran the multiplex PCR reads through MiXCR, one entry per CDR3 protein. The table records 500,000 to 750,000 distinct CDR3 sequences, 46% of them present only once. There are 16 residues in the CDR3. CDR1 is PRHDT, CDR2 FYEKMQ, per germline (reference sequence). The V and J ends lost 8 bases and 7 bases respectively, with 24 bases between them. Material: peripheral blood or thyroid tissue (not recorded which). The genes are TRBV13 and TRBJ1-5; D unresolved. This TCR was sampled from a woman under 30 with Graves' hyperthyroidism. The CDR3 DNA reads TGTGCCAGCTCACCACCCCCAGAGGGCTTGGACCAGCCCCAGCATTTT. Translated, it gives CASSPPPEGLDQPQHF.